This TCR beta chain is from a study of T cell responses to AZD1222 COVID-19 vaccine. Study findings and constraints: Every sample of the repertoires postdated the peak T cell response. Donors were largely white British and mainly female; clonal diversity was possibly underestimated.

Using immunoSEQ multiplex PCR, the repertoire was profiled, and TCRdb retains in-frame clones only, with some absent. The table records 95,000 to 150,000 clones, around 91% of them present only once. This clone was recorded once. Antigen: not known. The germline V gene encodes CDR1 LGHNA and CDR2 YSLEER. Deletions cut 4 bases from V and 1 base from J, with 10 bases between. This CDR3 has 15 residues. The receptor comes from an adult in good health. The sample here was peripheral blood, taken on day 0 of MenACWY control vaccination. V is TRBV4-3 and J is TRBJ2-2; D unresolved. The CDR3 region has the DNA TGCGCCAGCAGCCGCTCAGAGGTGAACACCGGGGAGCTGTTTTTT. Its translation: CASSRSEVNTGELFF.